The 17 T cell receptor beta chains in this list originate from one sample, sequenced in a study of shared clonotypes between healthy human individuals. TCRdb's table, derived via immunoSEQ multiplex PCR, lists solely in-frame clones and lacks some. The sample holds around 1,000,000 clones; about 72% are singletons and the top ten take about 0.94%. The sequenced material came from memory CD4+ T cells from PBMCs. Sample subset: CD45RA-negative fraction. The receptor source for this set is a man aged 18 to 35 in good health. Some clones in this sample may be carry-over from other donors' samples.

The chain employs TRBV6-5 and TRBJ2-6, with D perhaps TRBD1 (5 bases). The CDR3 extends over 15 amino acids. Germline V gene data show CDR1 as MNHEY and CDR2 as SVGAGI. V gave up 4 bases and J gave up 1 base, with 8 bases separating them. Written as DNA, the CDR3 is TGTGCCAGCAGTTCCTCAGGGTCTGGGGCCAACGTCCTGACTTTC. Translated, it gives CASSSSGSGANVLTF.

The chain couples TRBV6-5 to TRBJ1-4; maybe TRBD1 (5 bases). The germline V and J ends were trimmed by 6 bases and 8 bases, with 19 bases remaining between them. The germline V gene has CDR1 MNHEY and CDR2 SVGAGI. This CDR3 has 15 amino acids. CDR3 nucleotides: TGTGCCAGCAGACCATGGGGGGGAGAGGAGGAAAAACTGTTTTTT. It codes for CASRPWGGEEEKLFF.

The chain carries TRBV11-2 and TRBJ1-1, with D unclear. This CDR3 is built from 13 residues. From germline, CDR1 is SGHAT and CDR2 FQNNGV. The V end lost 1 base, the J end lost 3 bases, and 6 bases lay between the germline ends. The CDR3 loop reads CASSLVRHTEAFF. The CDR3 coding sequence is TGTGCCAGCAGCTTAGTCCGGCACACTGAAGCTTTCTTT.

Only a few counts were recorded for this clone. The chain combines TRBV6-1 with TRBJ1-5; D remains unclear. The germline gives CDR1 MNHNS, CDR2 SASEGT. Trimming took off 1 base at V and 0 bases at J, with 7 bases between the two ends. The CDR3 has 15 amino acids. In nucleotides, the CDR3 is TGTGCCAGCAGTGAAGAAGTTTATAGCAATCAGCCCCAGCATTTT. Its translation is CASSEEVYSNQPQHF.

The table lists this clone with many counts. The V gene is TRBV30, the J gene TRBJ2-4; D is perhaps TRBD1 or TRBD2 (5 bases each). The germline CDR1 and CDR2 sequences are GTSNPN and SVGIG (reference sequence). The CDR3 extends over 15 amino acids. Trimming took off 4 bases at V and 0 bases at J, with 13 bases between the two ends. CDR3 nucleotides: TGTGCCTGGACCTCCGGGGCGATAGCCAAAAACATTCAGTACTTC. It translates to CAWTSGAIAKNIQYF. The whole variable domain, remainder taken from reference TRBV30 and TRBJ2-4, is SQTIHQWPATLVQPVGSPLSLECTVEGTSNPNLYWYRQAAGRGLQLLFYSVGIGQISSEVPQNLSASRPQDRQFILSSKKLLLSDSGFYLCAWTSGAIAKNIQYFGAGTRLSVL.

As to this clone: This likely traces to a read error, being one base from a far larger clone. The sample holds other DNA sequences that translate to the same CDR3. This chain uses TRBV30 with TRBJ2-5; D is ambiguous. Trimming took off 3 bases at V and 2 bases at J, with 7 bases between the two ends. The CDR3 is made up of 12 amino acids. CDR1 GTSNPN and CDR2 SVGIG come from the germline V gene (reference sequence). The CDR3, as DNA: TGTGCCTGGAGCGTACAGCAAGAGACCCAGTACTTC. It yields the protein CAWSVQQETQYF.

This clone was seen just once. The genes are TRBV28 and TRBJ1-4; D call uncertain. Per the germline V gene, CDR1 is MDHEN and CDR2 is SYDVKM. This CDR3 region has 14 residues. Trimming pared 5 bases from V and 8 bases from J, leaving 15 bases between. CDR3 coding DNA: TGTGCCAGCAGTCCCCATGGGAGGTGGGAAAAACTGTTTTTT. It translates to CASSPHGRWEKLFF.

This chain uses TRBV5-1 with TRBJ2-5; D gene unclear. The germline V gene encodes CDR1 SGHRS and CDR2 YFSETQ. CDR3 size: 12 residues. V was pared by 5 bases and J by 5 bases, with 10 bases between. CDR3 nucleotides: TGCGCCAGCAGTTACTATCGGGAGACCCAGTACTTC. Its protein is CASSYYRETQYF.

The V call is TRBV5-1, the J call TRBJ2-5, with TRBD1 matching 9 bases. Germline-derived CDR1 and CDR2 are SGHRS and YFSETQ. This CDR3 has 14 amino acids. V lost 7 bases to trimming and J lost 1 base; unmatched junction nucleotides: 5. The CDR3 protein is CASGLTGGQETQYF. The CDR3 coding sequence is TGCGCCAGCGGCCTGACAGGGGGCCAAGAGACCCAGTACTTC. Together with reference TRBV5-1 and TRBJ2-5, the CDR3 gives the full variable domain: KAGVTQTPRYLIKTRGQQVTLSCSPISGHRSVSWYQQTPGQGLQFLFEYFSETQRNKGNFPGRFSGRQFSNSRSEMNVSTLELGDSALYLCASGLTGGQETQYFGPGTRLLVL.

In DNA, the CDR3 is TGTGCCAGCAGCTTGGGGGGACAGGGAGGGGAGACCCAGTACTTC. Translated, it gives CASSLGGQGGETQYF. The chain couples TRBV5-4 to TRBJ2-5; 9 nucleotides line up with TRBD1. The CDR3 is made up of 15 amino acids. V was pared by 0 bases and J by 5 bases, with 5 bases of the junction left unmatched. Germline V gene lookup returns CDR1 SGHNT and CDR2 YYREEE (reference sequence).

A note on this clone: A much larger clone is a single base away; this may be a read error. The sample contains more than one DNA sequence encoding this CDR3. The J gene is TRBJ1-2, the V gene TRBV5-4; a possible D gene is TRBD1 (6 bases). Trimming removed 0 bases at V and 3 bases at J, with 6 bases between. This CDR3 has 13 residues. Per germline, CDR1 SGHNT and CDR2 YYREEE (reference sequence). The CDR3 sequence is CASSLDRDYGYTF. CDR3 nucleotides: TGTGCCAGCAGCTTGGACAGGGACTATGGCTACACCTTC.

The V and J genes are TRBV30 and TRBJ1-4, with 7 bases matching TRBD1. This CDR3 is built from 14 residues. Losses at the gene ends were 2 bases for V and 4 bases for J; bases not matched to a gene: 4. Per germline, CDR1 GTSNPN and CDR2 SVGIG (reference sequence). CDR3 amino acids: CAWSTGALNEKLFF. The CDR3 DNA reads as TGTGCCTGGAGTACAGGGGCACTTAATGAAAAACTGTTTTTT.

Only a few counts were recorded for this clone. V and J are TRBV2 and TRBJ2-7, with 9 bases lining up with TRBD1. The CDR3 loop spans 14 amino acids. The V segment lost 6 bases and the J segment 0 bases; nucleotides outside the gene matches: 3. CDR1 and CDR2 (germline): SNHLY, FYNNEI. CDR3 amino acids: CASRRTGDSYEQYF. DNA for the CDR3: TGTGCCAGCAGACGGACAGGGGACTCCTACGAGCAGTACTTC. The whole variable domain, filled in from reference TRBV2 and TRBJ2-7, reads EPEVTQTPSHQVTQMGQEVILRCVPISNHLYFYWYRQILGQKVEFLVSFYNNEISEKSEIFDDQFSVERPDGSNFTLKIRSTKLEDSAMYFCASRRTGDSYEQYFGPGTRLTVT.

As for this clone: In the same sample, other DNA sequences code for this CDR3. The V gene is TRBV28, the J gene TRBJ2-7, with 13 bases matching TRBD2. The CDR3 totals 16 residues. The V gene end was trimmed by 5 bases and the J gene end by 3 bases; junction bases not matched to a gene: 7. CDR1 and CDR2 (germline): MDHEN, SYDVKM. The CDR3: CASSPGLAGAGYEQYF. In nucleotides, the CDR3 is TGTGCCAGCAGTCCCGGACTAGCGGGAGCCGGCTACGAGCAGTACTTC.

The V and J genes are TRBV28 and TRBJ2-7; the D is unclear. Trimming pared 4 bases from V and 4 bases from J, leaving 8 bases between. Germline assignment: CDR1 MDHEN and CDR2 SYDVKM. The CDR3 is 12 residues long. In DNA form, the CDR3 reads TGTGCCAGCAGTTCCCTACTATACGAGCAGTACTTC. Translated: CASSSLLYEQYF.

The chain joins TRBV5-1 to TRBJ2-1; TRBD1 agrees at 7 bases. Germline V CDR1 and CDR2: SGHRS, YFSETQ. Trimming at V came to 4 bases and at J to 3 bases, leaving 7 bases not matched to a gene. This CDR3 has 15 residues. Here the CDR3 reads CASSRGQDGYNEQFF. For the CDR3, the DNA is TGCGCCAGCAGCCGAGGACAGGATGGCTACAATGAGCAGTTCTTC.

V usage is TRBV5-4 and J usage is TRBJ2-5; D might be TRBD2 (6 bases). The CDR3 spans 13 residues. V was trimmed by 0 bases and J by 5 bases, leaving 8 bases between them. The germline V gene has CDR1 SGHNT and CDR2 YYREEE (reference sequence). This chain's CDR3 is CASSLASAETQYF. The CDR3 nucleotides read TGTGCCAGCAGCTTGGCTAGCGCGGAGACCCAGTACTTC.